Listed below are T cell receptor beta chains from one sample, sequenced in a study of blood T cell repertoires in COVID-19. Produced via immunoSEQ multiplex PCR; TCRdb's table is partial and in-frame only. The sample includes 390,000 or so clones, 70% to 90% of them seen just once. The sample comprised peripheral blood. Receptors were obtained from a woman in her twenties or thirties with active or convalescent COVID-19. Each CDR3 is given without its conserved first and last residue.

v_call: TRBV6-5; j_call: TRBJ1-5; cdr3_aa: ASSTSQVVFQPQH
v_call: TRBV5-1; j_call: TRBJ2-7; cdr3_aa: ASSSGQSIHEQY
v_call: TRBV6-5; j_call: TRBJ1-2; cdr3_aa: ASSVQGPYGYT
v_call: TRBV28; j_call: TRBJ1-5; cdr3_aa: ASSLAGKGNQPQH
v_call: TRBV11-2; j_call: TRBJ2-1; cdr3_aa: ASSLAWSSGIIEQF
v_call: TRBV27; j_call: TRBJ1-1; cdr3_aa: ASSLGQGYRYTEAF
v_call: TRBV4-1; j_call: TRBJ2-7; cdr3_aa: ASSQESGYEQY
v_call: TRBV5-6; j_call: TRBJ1-6; cdr3_aa: ASSKQDSPLH
v_call: TRBV7-9; j_call: TRBJ2-3; cdr3_aa: ASSSIPGQGTDTQY
v_call: TRBV19; j_call: TRBJ1-2; cdr3_aa: ASRRESNYGYT
v_call: TRBV4-1; j_call: TRBJ2-7; cdr3_aa: ASSQEAGTGGLLEQY
v_call: TRBV7-9; j_call: TRBJ1-4; cdr3_aa: ASSLVMGVLSQEKLF
v_call: TRBV3-1/TRBV3-2; j_call: TRBJ2-5; cdr3_aa: ASSPTSGMGETQY
v_call: TRBV4-1; j_call: TRBJ2-7; cdr3_aa: ASSQLHMGLAGGEQY
v_call: TRBV5-1; j_call: TRBJ2-7; cdr3_aa: ASSPGTGSYEQY
v_call: TRBV19; j_call: TRBJ2-3; cdr3_aa: ASKRAVGKSTDTQY
v_call: TRBV7-9; j_call: TRBJ1-3; cdr3_aa: ASSPGVDTIY
v_call: TRBV6-5; j_call: TRBJ1-5; cdr3_aa: ASRVQGWGNQPQH
v_call: TRBV27; j_call: TRBJ2-1; cdr3_aa: ASSLRSGKTYNEQF
v_call: TRBV6-1; j_call: TRBJ2-7; cdr3_aa: ASSEEGFMYEQY